This TCR beta chain was recovered during a study of shared clonotypes between healthy human individuals. Looking at the study overall: Used for every donor were three CD4 naive, three CD4 memory, two CD8 naive and one CD8 memory plate. Findings and limits, study-wide: Few donors restricted represented genetic and exposure-history diversity.

This CDR3 is built from 13 residues. Germline CDR1 and CDR2: SGHTA and FQGNSA. V gave up 0 bases and J gave up 14 bases, with 13 bases separating them. The assay used deep level. Each PCR replicate from the sorted subsets contained about 200 ng DNA, which is some 31,000 T cell genomes. The assay was immunoSEQ multiplex PCR, and TCRdb's table has in-frame clones only and misses some. The data hold approximately 740,000 clones, with 80% to 95% observed a single time. Terminally differentiated effector memory CD45RA+ cells were excluded by CCR7 positive selection of CD45RO-negative cells. Comments on this clone: Its antigen is undetermined.

The chain recombines TRBV7-2 with TRBJ1-4; D unclear. This TCR was recovered from a man in his thirties or forties in good health. The sample was naive CD8+ T cells sorted from blood. The CDR3 sequence is CASSLARGETLFF. The CDR3 DNA reads TGTGCCAGCAGCTTAGCCCGGGGAGAGACCCTGTTTTTT.